This T cell receptor (beta chain) was obtained from a study of monozygotic twins with inflammatory bowel disease. General study points: Support was absent for any single strong signal or clonotype linked to IBD. IBD patients exhibited fewer clonotypes shared with other individuals than healthy twins, particularly with disease activity.

Template switching incorporated UMIs with a 6-nucleotide sample barcode. Nested PCRs (about 15 and 9 cycles, two total) were applied to TCRalpha and TCRbeta cDNA. TCRdb reprocessed the 5' RACE reads and keeps a single row for each CDR3 protein, giving no DNA. The specimen's table records some 170,000 distinct CDR3 sequences. As for this clonotype: Its antigen is not identified.

The specimen sequenced was blood. This receptor was obtained from a human donor with ulcerative colitis or Crohn's disease, or a healthy co-twin of an affected twin (not recorded which).

This CDR3 reads CASSPGVPDSYNEQFF. This chain links TRBV7-6 with TRBJ2-1. CDR1 is SGHVS and CDR2 is FNYEAQ in the germline V gene. The CDR3 sequence is 16 residues long. The full variable domain, its missing parts supplied by reference TRBV7-6 and TRBJ2-1, is GAGVSQSPRYKVTKRGQDVALRCDPISGHVSLYWYRQALGQGPEFLTYFNYEAQQDKSGLPNDRFSAERPEGSISTLTIQRTEQRDSAMYRCASSPGVPDSYNEQFFGPGTRLTVL.